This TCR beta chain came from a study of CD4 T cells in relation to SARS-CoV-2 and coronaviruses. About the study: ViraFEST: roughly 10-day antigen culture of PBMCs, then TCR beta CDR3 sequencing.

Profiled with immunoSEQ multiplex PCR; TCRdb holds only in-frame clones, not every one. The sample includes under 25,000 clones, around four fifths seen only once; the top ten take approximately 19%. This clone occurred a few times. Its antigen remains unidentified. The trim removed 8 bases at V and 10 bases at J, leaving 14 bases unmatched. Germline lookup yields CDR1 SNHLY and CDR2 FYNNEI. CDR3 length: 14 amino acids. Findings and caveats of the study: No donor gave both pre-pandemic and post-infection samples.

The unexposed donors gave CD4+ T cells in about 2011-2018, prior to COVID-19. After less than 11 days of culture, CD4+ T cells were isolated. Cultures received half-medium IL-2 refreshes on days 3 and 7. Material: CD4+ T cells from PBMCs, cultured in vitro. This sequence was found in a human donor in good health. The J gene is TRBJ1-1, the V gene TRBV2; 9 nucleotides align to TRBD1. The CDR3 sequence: CASGNRADRGVAFF. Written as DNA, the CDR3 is TGTGCCAGCGGAAACAGAGCGGACAGGGGTGTAGCTTTCTTT.